There are a few counts of the clone carrying this T cell receptor (beta chain). What it binds is not known. The data derive from a study of T cells in Graves' hyperthyroidism and ophthalmopathy. The germline V gene encodes CDR1 SGDLS and CDR2 YYNGEE. This CDR3 spans 14 amino acids. V gave up 3 bases and J gave up 6 bases, with 15 bases separating them. TCR beta CDR3 sequences were amplified from RNA transcripts. The TCR CDR3 first-round RT-PCR relied on the HTBI primer set. TCRdb re-analysed the multiplex PCR reads in MiXCR, keeping a single row per CDR3 protein. In the table there are approximately 400,000 distinct CDR3 sequences, 20% to 30% of which are singletons. Findings and limits, study-wide: Ophthalmopathy was distinguished from stable hyperthyroidism by 13 V-J signatures. Progression to ophthalmopathy was predicted a median of about six months early.

The chain has TRBV9 and TRBJ1-1; D is uncertain. The sequence was collected from a man in his fifties or sixties with Graves' hyperthyroidism. The source material was blood. In DNA form, the CDR3 reads TGTGCCAGCAGCGCGCACGAGGGAGTCTCTGAAGCTTTCTTT. It specifies CASSAHEGVSEAFF.